These 25 T cell receptor beta chains share one sample of origin, sequenced in a study of graft-versus-host responses after intestinal transplantation (dated by TCRdb to the early 2020s). The time point label for this specimen denotes: cells obtained before transplantation from donor or recipient. Their antigens remain unidentified. Library preparation employed the immunoSEQ multiplex PCR assay. In TCRdb, the immuneACCESS table is reduced to in-frame sequences with V and J assigned. These tables do not hold every clone; where another copy was compared, an unresolved V gene accounts for under half, and the others remain unexplained. This sample has about 88,000 clones in its table, and 80% to 95% of those were observed once. Together, the top ten hold about 0.3% of the sample. Material: unstimulated CD4+ T cells sorted from spleen or lymph node cells, obtained before intestinal transplant. The origin of the receptors is a human donor who received an intestinal transplant.

This sequence joins TRBV6-5 and TRBJ2-5; 10 positions agree with TRBD2. The end of the DNA fits TRBJ2-7 better, so the J call may be wrong. Germline CDR1 reads MNHEY; CDR2 reads SVGAGI. The CDR3 length is 15 residues. CDR3 coding DNA: TGTGCCAGCAGTCAGGGACTAGCGAAGATCTACGAGCAGTACTTC. It codes for CASSQGLAKIYEQYF.

The CDR3 DNA reads as TGTGCCAGTACCATCCGGGACAGGAGAAAGAACACTGAAGCTTTCTTT. This encodes CASTIRDRRKNTEAFF. V usage is TRBV19 and J usage is TRBJ1-1; TRBD1 matches 8 bases. This CDR3 is built from 16 residues. Losses at the gene ends were 7 bases for V and 1 base for J; bases not matched to a gene: 11. Germline V gene data show CDR1 as LNHDA and CDR2 as SQIVND (reference sequence).

This rearrangement joins TRBV2 to TRBJ2-7, with TRBD1 matching over 9 bases. Germline trimming cut 8 bases from V and 0 bases from J; bases unmatched to any gene: 2. This CDR3 region has 13 residues. Germline CDR1 and CDR2: SNHLY and FYNNEI. In DNA form, the CDR3 reads TGTGCCAGCGGGACAGGGATCTCCTACGAGCAGTACTTC. Translation gives CASGTGISYEQYF.

This chain uses TRBV5-1 with TRBJ2-3; the D call may be TRBD1 or TRBD2 (5 bases each). CDR3 length: 14 amino acids. The ends were cut back, 4 bases at V and 2 bases at J, with 11 bases in the middle. Looked up from germline, CDR1 is SGHRS and CDR2 is YFSETQ. CDR3 coding DNA: TGCGCCAGCAGCCCGGTTGGGACCACAGATACGCAGTATTTT. Translating it yields CASSPVGTTDTQYF.

The V gene is TRBV5-1, the J gene TRBJ2-6; no clear D. V was shortened by 5 bases and J by 0 bases, with 9 bases between the two germline ends. The CDR3 extends over 15 amino acids. Germline assignment: CDR1 SGHRS and CDR2 YFSETQ. In DNA form, the CDR3 reads TGCGCCAGCAGATTCGATACCTCTGGGGCCAACGTCCTGACTTTC. This codes for CASRFDTSGANVLTF. Complete variable domain (other parts from reference TRBV5-1 and TRBJ2-6): KAGVTQTPRYLIKTRGQQVTLSCSPISGHRSVSWYQQTPGQGLQFLFEYFSETQRNKGNFPGRFSGRQFSNSRSEMNVSTLELGDSALYLCASRFDTSGANVLTFGAGSRLTVL.

This chain connects TRBV19 to TRBJ1-5; a possible D gene is TRBD1 (5 bases). CDR1 LNHDA and CDR2 SQIVND come from the germline V gene (reference sequence). This CDR3 comprises 15 residues. Trimming shortened V by 5 bases and J by 6 bases, and 17 bases separated the two germline ends. The CDR3 DNA follows: TGTGCCAGTAGTCCCCCCGGGGCGAGGAGTCAGCCCCAGCATTTT. It is translated as CASSPPGARSQPQHF.

This chain joins TRBV4-3 and TRBJ1-5, with a possible D match to TRBD1 (5 bases). CDR3 length: 15 residues. Germline V gene data show CDR1 as LGHNA and CDR2 as YSLEER. Trimming removed 4 bases from V and 0 bases from J, with 10 bases in between. Here the CDR3 reads CASSPGLRSNQPQHF. CDR3 DNA: TGCGCCAGCAGCCCGGGACTTCGTAGCAATCAGCCCCAGCATTTT.

The chain joins TRBV27 to TRBJ2-5; D remains unclear. The DNA matches TRBJ2-7 better at its end, which makes the J call doubtful. The CDR3 has 13 residues. Germline lookup yields CDR1 MNHEY and CDR2 SMNVEV (reference sequence). CDR3 coding DNA: TGTGCCAGCAGTCTTTCTCTGAGATCCGAGCAGTACTTC. Translated: CASSLSLRSEQYF.

The chain has TRBV5-4 and TRBJ2-3; D ambiguous. Trimming took 0 bases from V and 3 from J, leaving 11 bases between them. Germline V gene sequence: CDR1 SGHNT, CDR2 YYREEE (reference sequence). CDR3 length: 15 residues. The CDR3 here is CASSLDTGRTDTQYF. In nucleotides, the CDR3 is TGTGCCAGCAGCTTGGATACGGGTAGGACAGATACGCAGTATTTT.

V gene TRBV27 combines with J gene TRBJ1-4; 8 positions match TRBD1. From germline, CDR1 is MNHEY and CDR2 SMNVEV (reference sequence). V shed 4 bases, J shed 6 bases, and the junction held 7 bases outside the gene matches. The CDR3 loop spans 15 amino acids. The DNA for the CDR3 is TGTGCCAGCAGTTCCCGGACAGGGATTTATGAAAAACTGTTTTTT. Its translation: CASSSRTGIYEKLFF.

The chain carries TRBV6-1 and TRBJ1-1; the D is unclear. The CDR3 totals 14 residues. Per germline, CDR1 MNHNS and CDR2 SASEGT. With 7 bases removed from V and 5 bases from J, the gap between germline ends came to 17 bases. The CDR3 here is CASTTSRSPTEAFF. In nucleotides, the CDR3 is TGTGCCAGCACTACTTCGCGTTCGCCTACTGAAGCTTTCTTT.

J is TRBJ2-1 and V is TRBV18; D may be TRBD1 (6 bases). This CDR3 region has 16 residues. Germline V CDR1 and CDR2: KGHSH, LQKENI. V was clipped by 0 bases and J by 8 bases, with 17 bases between them. CDR3 loop: CASSPPRSGTWDEQFF. DNA for the CDR3: TGTGCCAGCTCACCACCACGGTCTGGGACATGGGATGAGCAGTTCTTC.

The chain is built from TRBV5-1 and TRBJ1-4; TRBD1 agrees at 8 bases. CDR1 is SGHRS, CDR2 YFSETQ, per germline. V dropped 1 base and J dropped 10; count of bases not matched to a gene: 12. The CDR3 runs to 16 residues. CDR3 DNA sequence: TGCGCCAGCAGCTTGAGAGCGGGACAGGCTAGGGGAAAACTGTTTTTT. This codes for CASSLRAGQARGKLFF.

A note on this clone: Sequence at one end of the junction differs from germline and may be a read error. This chain joins TRBV7-9 and TRBJ2-2; unclear D gene. The V gene's germline CDR1 is SEHNR and CDR2 FQNEAQ (reference sequence). This CDR3 region has 15 residues. The CDR3 spells CVSSLGFGNTGELFF. The CDR3 bases are TGTGTCAGCAGCTTAGGATTTGGCAACACCGGGGAGCTGTTTTTT.

CDR3 loop: CASSYSRGDEAFF. The CDR3 region has the DNA TGTGCCAGCAGTTACTCGAGAGGGGATGAAGCTTTCTTT. The gene calls are TRBV6-5 and TRBJ1-1, with a weak D call TRBD1 (5 bases). This CDR3 has 13 residues. With 0 bases removed from V and 7 bases from J, the gap between germline ends came to 9 bases. From germline, CDR1 is MNHEY and CDR2 SVGAGI.

This chain joins TRBV5-1 and TRBJ2-1, with a possible D match to TRBD2 (5 bases). Between the trimmed V and J ends, which lost 0 bases and 8 bases, there was a span of 12 bases. Germline V gene sequence: CDR1 SGHRS, CDR2 YFSETQ. The CDR3 sequence is 14 residues long. This CDR3 is CASSLAGAVYEQFF. DNA for the CDR3: TGCGCCAGCAGCTTGGCAGGAGCGGTATATGAGCAGTTCTTC.

This chain joins TRBV10-1 and TRBJ1-1, with D uncertain. Germline CDR1 WNHNN, CDR2 SYGVQD (reference sequence). Trimming left V 6 bases short and J 2 bases short, with 19 bases between. The CDR3 runs 16 residues. CDR3 DNA sequence: TGCGCCAGCAGCCCGACCGCCCTCGCCTTAAACACTGAAGCTTTCTTT. Translated, it gives CASSPTALALNTEAFF.

CDR3 in amino acids: CASRPGLASYNEQFF. In DNA form, the CDR3 reads TGTGCCAGCCGACCGGGACTAGCCTCCTACAATGAGCAGTTCTTC. The V gene is TRBV19, the J gene TRBJ2-1, with TRBD2 matching 9 bases. Unmatched junction bases numbered 6, after V lost 9 bases and J lost 0 bases. Germline V gives CDR1 LNHDA, CDR2 SQIVND (reference sequence). This CDR3 has 15 amino acids.

Turning to this clone: A junction boundary mismatches the germline segment, possibly from a read error. The same CDR3 is also encoded by other DNA sequences in this sample. The V gene is TRBV6-1, the J gene TRBJ2-2; the D call may be TRBD1 or TRBD2 (5 bases each). CDR3 length: 14 residues. Looked up from germline, CDR1 is MNHNS and CDR2 is SASEGT. The CDR3 reads CASRAGTNTGELFF. Here the CDR3 DNA reads TGCGCCAGCAGGGCCGGGACGAACACCGGGGAGCTGTTTTTT.

V gene TRBV11-3 combines with J gene TRBJ1-3; the D is unclear. The CDR3 sequence is 14 residues long. Between the trimmed V and J ends, which lost 1 base and 2 bases, there was a span of 6 bases. Germline V gene sequence: CDR1 SGHNT, CDR2 YENEEA. This chain's CDR3 is CASSLAGPGNTIYF. The CDR3 coding sequence is TGTGCCAGCAGCTTAGCAGGCCCTGGAAACACCATATATTTT.

The J gene is TRBJ2-2, the V gene TRBV4-1; TRBD2 aligns across 10 bases. The V and J ends lost 4 bases and 1 base, in that order; junction bases with no gene match: 15. There are 20 residues in the CDR3. Germline V gene data show CDR1 as MGHRA and CDR2 as YSYEKL. The CDR3 nucleotides read TGCGCCAGCAGCCGCCTGCCGGGACTAGCGCCCTGGCTGAACACCGGGGAGCTGTTTTTT. This translates into CASSRLPGLAPWLNTGELFF.

The rearrangement links TRBV28 to TRBJ2-7; 12 positions agree with TRBD1. CDR3 length equals 13 residues. Germline values: CDR1 MDHEN, CDR2 SYDVKM. The V gene end was trimmed by 10 bases and the J gene end by 6 bases; junction bases not matched to a gene: 7. The CDR3 sequence: CATYRDRGREQYF. Here the CDR3 DNA reads TGTGCCACCTACCGGGACAGGGGGCGCGAGCAGTACTTC. The full variable domain, with the rest looked up from reference TRBV28 and TRBJ2-7, is DVKVTQSSRYLVKRTGEKVFLECVQDMDHENMFWYRQDPGLGLRLIYFSYDVKMKEKGDIPEGYSVSREKKERFSLILESASTNQTSMYLCATYRDRGREQYFGPGTRLTVT.

The gene calls are TRBV18 and TRBJ2-1; 8 bases align to TRBD2. Germline V gene lookup returns CDR1 KGHSH and CDR2 LQKENI. The CDR3 is made up of 14 amino acids. J was trimmed by 2 bases and V by 3 bases; bases with no gene match: 0. The CDR3 here is CASSPSGTYNEQFF. The CDR3 DNA is TGTGCCAGCTCACCTAGCGGGACCTACAATGAGCAGTTCTTC.

The rearrangement uses TRBV9 and TRBJ2-6; no clear D gene. The V and J ends lost 4 bases and 0 bases respectively, with 11 bases between them. The CDR3 is made up of 16 amino acids. The germline V gene has CDR1 SGDLS and CDR2 YYNGEE. The CDR3 DNA reads as TGTGCCAGCAGCCAGTCCCGTTACTCTGGGGCCAACGTCCTGACTTTC. It specifies CASSQSRYSGANVLTF. Complete variable domain (other parts from reference TRBV9 and TRBJ2-6): DSGVTQTPKHLITATGQRVTLRCSPRSGDLSVYWYQQSLDQGLQFLIQYYNGEERAKGNILERFSAQQFPDLHSELNLSSLELGDSALYFCASSQSRYSGANVLTFGAGSRLTVL.

CDR3 nucleotide sequence: TGCGCCAGCACTTTAACAGGGGGCCAAGAGACCCAGTACTTC. This codes for CASTLTGGQETQYF. The chain carries TRBV5-1 and TRBJ2-5, with 8 bases lining up with TRBD1. V was pared by 6 bases and J by 1 base, with 5 bases of the junction left unmatched. Germline values: CDR1 SGHRS, CDR2 YFSETQ. This CDR3 is 14 amino acids long.